Here is one TCR beta chain with its context. Its matching antigen is unknown. Libraries were prepared by immunoSEQ multiplex PCR; TCRdb keeps only in-frame clonotypes and omits some of them. Found here are 88,000 or so clones, roughly nine tenths of them singletons; the top ten hold 0.11%. The source of the sample is a study of graft-versus-host responses after intestinal transplantation. V lost 0 bases, J lost 5 bases, and 14 bases lay in between. This CDR3 comprises 15 residues. From germline, CDR1 is SGHKS and CDR2 YYEKEE (reference sequence). Whole-study results and caveats: In patients with graft-donor T cell macrochimerism, allograft graft-versus-host to host-versus-graft clonal ratios were high. Peak GvH clone levels in circulation were associated with early post-transplant HvG declines.

The chain has TRBV5-5 and TRBJ1-1; the D is unclear. The sequence derives from a human donor who received an intestinal transplant. Material: unstimulated CD4+ T cells sorted from spleen or lymph node cells, obtained before intestinal transplant. The CDR3, as DNA: TGTGCCAGCAGCTTGGAGTGGGCTCCTCTGACTGAAGCTTTCTTT. The encoded protein is CASSLEWAPLTEAFF.